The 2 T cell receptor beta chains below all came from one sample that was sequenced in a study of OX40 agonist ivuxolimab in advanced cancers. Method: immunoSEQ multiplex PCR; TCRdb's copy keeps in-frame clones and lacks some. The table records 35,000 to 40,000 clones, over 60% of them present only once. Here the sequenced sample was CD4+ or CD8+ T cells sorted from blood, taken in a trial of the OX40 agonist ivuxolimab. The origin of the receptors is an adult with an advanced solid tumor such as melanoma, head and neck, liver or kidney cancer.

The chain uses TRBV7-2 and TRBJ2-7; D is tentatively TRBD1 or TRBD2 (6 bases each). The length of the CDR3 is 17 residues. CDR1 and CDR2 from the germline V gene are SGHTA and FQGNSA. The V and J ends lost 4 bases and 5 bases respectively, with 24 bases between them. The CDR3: CASSSEEGGLWLNEQYF. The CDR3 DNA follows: TGTGCCAGCAGCTCGGAGGAGGGGGGCCTATGGCTCAACGAGCAGTACTTC.

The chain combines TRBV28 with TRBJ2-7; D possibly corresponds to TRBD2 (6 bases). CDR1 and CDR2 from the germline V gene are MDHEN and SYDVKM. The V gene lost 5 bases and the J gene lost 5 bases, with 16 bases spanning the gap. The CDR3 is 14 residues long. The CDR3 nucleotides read TGTGCCAGCAGTAAATCCCGGGGGTACCACGAGCAGTACTTC. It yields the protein CASSKSRGYHEQYF.